This T cell receptor beta chain was sequenced during a study of neoadjuvant anti-PD-1 for oral cavity cancer. Study in general: Before surgery, most patients got three to four biweekly 3 mg/kg nivolumab doses.

Study-wide results and caveats: TCR analyses covered only a few patients per response group. Higher pretreatment Treg/Th17 ratios tracked higher pretreatment blood clonality.

Only in-frame clones appear in the TCRdb table, and some are missing; sequencing was by immunoSEQ multiplex PCR. Here the sample spans just under 70,000 clones, more than 75% being singletons. This clone was seen once. What it binds is not known. From germline, CDR1 is MNHNY and CDR2 SVGAGI (reference sequence). The CDR3 covers 13 residues. Trimming pared 7 bases from V and 4 bases from J, leaving 13 bases between. As to time point: after neoadjuvant nivolumab, at surgical resection. Cohort: HPV-negative, locally advanced oral cavity squamous cell carcinoma patients. Sequences were derived from PBMCs, sampled after nivolumab (anti-PD-1) treatment. The sequence was collected from a person between 40 and 80 years old with oral cavity squamous cell carcinoma. The chain uses TRBV6-6 and TRBJ1-1, with a possible D match to TRBD1 (5 bases). The CDR3 nucleotides are TGTGCCAGCACTCAGGGATTGGGCACTGAAGCTTTCTTT. Translation gives CASTQGLGTEAFF.